This is a list of T cell receptor beta chains from one sample in a study of blood T cells in healthy people across ages. Using its own MiXCR run on the 5' RACE reads, TCRdb lists one record per CDR3 protein. The table shows about 680,000 distinct CDR3 sequences, with 45% to 50% occurring only once. The sequencing sample was made of blood. These receptors all stem from a woman aged 55-75 years in good health. The CDR3 runs from the conserved cysteine through the conserved F or W. A D gene is named only where the DNA matches it firmly. The listing skips clone size in some rows; elsewhere it reads once, few, many or a size class.

j_call | d_call | clone_size | v_call | cdr3_aa | cdr3_nt
TRBJ2-1 | - | few | TRBV20-1 | CSARVEGTSYNEQFF | TGCAGTGCTAGGGTGGAGGGGACCTCCTACAATGAGCAGTTCTTC
TRBJ1-2 | - | - | TRBV28 | CASSHSEDGANYGYTF | TGTGCCAGCAGTCATTCCGAGGACGGAGCTAACTATGGCTACACCTTC
TRBJ2-1 | - | - | TRBV4-1 | CASSQGIYEQFF | TGCGCCAGCAGCCAAGGAATATATGAGCAGTTCTTC
TRBJ2-1 | TRBD2 | - | TRBV7-6 | CASSLLVTSGRSGQFF | TGTGCCAGCAGCTTACTGGTGACTAGCGGGAGGTCGGGGCAGTTCTTC
TRBJ2-7 | - | - | TRBV28 | CASGTQNYEQYF | TGTGCCAGCGGAACACAGAACTACGAGCAGTACTTC
TRBJ2-7 | - | - | TRBV18 | CASSPGLSGASYEQYF | TGTGCCAGCTCACCAGGGCTGAGTGGAGCTTCCTACGAGCAGTACTTC
TRBJ2-7 | - | - | TRBV6-5 | CASSYRHRGDHYEQYF | TGTGCCAGCAGTTACCGGCATCGAGGGGACCACTACGAGCAGTACTTC
TRBJ1-4 | - | - | TRBV7-9 | CASSLEGQEKLFF | TGTGCCAGCAGCTTAGAGGGGCAGGAAAAACTGTTTTTT
TRBJ2-3 | - | once | TRBV7-3 | CASSLGAGTADTQYF | TGTGCCAGCAGCTTAGGGGCGGGGACCGCCGATACGCAGTATTTT
TRBJ2-4 | - | many | TRBV9 | CASSGADGGNIQYF | TGTGCCAGCAGCGGTGCGGACGGTGGAAACATTCAGTACTTC
TRBJ2-5 | - | - | TRBV20-1 | CSAPGGPNEQYF | TGCAGTGCCCCCGGGGGGCCGAATGAGCAGTACTTC
TRBJ2-7 | TRBD1 | few | TRBV6-2/TRBV6-3 | CASIKDRGGYEQYF | TGTGCCAGCATCAAAGACAGGGGCGGCTACGAGCAGTACTTC
TRBJ2-3 | TRBD2 | - | TRBV15 | CATSIPAGGQGDTQYF | TGTGCCACCAGCATTCCGGCGGGAGGGCAGGGAGATACGCAGTATTTT
TRBJ2-1 | TRBD1 | - | TRBV28 | CASRGGRGRSYNEQFF | TGTGCCAGCAGGGGGGGCAGGGGGCGCTCCTACAATGAGCAGTTCTTC
TRBJ2-3 | - | - | TRBV9 | CASSFLGSFTDTQYF | TGTGCCAGCAGCTTCCTGGGATCCTTTACAGATACGCAGTATTTT
TRBJ1-1 | - | - | TRBV3-1 | CASSQGDGTVSEAFF | TGTGCCAGCAGCCAGGGCGATGGGACTGTGAGTGAAGCTTTCTTT
TRBJ1-5 | - | - | TRBV5-1 | CASSFGEGNQPQHF | TGCGCCAGCAGCTTCGGGGAGGGGAATCAGCCCCAGCATTTT
TRBJ1-6 | - | - | TRBV3-1 | CASSQDSGIRSPLHF | TGTGCCAGCAGCCAAGATAGCGGGATCCGTTCACCCCTCCACTTT
TRBJ1-2 | - | - | TRBV4-1 | CASSQRLRTEDYGYTF | TGCGCCAGCAGCCAGCGCCTCCGGACAGAAGACTATGGCTACACCTTC
TRBJ2-7 | TRBD1 | - | TRBV20-1 | CSALSGTGDRGQYF | TGCAGTGCTCTATCCGGGACAGGGGACCGCGGGCAGTACTTC
TRBJ2-3 | TRBD1 | - | TRBV28 | CASSYRGPSTDTQYF | TGTGCCAGCAGTTACAGGGGGCCTAGCACAGATACGCAGTATTTT
TRBJ2-7 | TRBD1 | - | TRBV29-1 | CSVTTGTGREQYF | TGCAGCGTTACCACCGGGACAGGGCGCGAGCAGTACTTC
TRBJ2-3 | - | - | TRBV24-1 | CATSDSLKTRGGEDTQYF | TGTGCCACCAGTGATTCGCTGAAGACGAGAGGTGGTGAAGATACGCAGTATTTT
TRBJ1-2 | TRBD1 | few | TRBV20-1 | CSATGTAKRNYGYTF | TGCAGTGCTACCGGGACAGCTAAAAGGAACTATGGCTACACCTTC
TRBJ1-2 | - | few | TRBV12-3/TRBV12-4 | CASVRGGYGYTF | TGTGCCAGCGTCAGGGGTGGCTATGGCTACACCTTC
TRBJ2-1 | TRBD1 | - | TRBV4-2 | CASSHGDSNEQFF | TGTGCCAGCAGCCATGGGGACAGCAATGAGCAGTTCTTC
TRBJ1-4 | - | - | TRBV7-2 | CASSSHSGTREKLFF | TGTGCCAGCAGCTCCCATTCCGGGACACGTGAAAAACTGTTTTTT
TRBJ2-4 | TRBD1 | - | TRBV14 | CASSLQQGSRNIQYF | TGTGCCAGCAGCCTACAACAGGGGAGTCGGAACATTCAGTACTTC
TRBJ2-7 | - | - | TRBV2 | CASTFDIGPSYEQYF | TGTGCCAGCACCTTCGATATCGGACCTTCCTACGAGCAGTACTTC
TRBJ2-6 | - | - | TRBV29-1 | CSSRESGANVLTF | TGCAGCAGCAGGGAGTCTGGGGCCAACGTCCTGACTTTC
TRBJ2-1 | - | few | TRBV6-5 | CASSYTRENEQFF | TGTGCCAGCAGTTACACCAGGGAAAATGAGCAGTTCTTC
TRBJ1-4 | TRBD1 | - | TRBV20-1 | CSASESSYRGPTNEKLFF | TGCAGTGCTAGTGAATCTTCTTACAGGGGGCCAACTAATGAAAAACTGTTTTTT
TRBJ2-5 | - | - | TRBV6-5 | CASTPGVGLETQYF | TGTGCCAGCACCCCGGGGGTGGGCCTAGAGACCCAGTACTTC
TRBJ2-3 | - | - | TRBV12-3/TRBV12-4 | CASRLSGLSIDMQYF | TGTGCCAGCAGACTAAGCGGGCTGAGCATAGATATGCAGTATTTT
TRBJ2-3 | TRBD2 | - | TRBV5-1 | CASSPWPISGRDTDTQYF | TGCGCCAGCAGCCCATGGCCAATTAGCGGGAGGGACACAGATACGCAGTATTTT
TRBJ2-1 | - | once | TRBV24-1 | CATSNTYSYNEQFF | TGTGCCACCAGTAACACCTACTCCTACAATGAGCAGTTCTTC
TRBJ2-7 | TRBD1 | - | TRBV27 | CASIRTGVHNEQYF | TGTGCCAGCATCCGGACAGGGGTTCACAATGAGCAGTACTTC
TRBJ2-3 | TRBD2 | few | TRBV20-1 | CSALGLAGDNSDTQYF | TGCAGTGCTCTAGGACTAGCGGGAGATAATTCAGATACGCAGTATTTT
TRBJ2-7 | TRBD2 | few | TRBV6-6 | CASRSGGRGRQYF | TGTGCCAGCCGGTCAGGCGGGAGAGGTCGGCAGTACTTC
TRBJ2-7 | TRBD2 | - | TRBV4-1 | CASSQVPRTSGNPPYEQYF | TGCGCCAGCAGCCAAGTCCCAAGGACTAGCGGGAACCCCCCCTACGAGCAGTACTTC
TRBJ2-1 | - | few | TRBV2 | CASSDRGKQFF | TGTGCCAGCAGTGATAGGGGGAAGCAGTTCTTC
TRBJ2-5 | TRBD2 | few | TRBV10-3 | CAISVSGTRQETQYF | TGTGCCATCAGTGTCTCCGGGACTAGACAAGAGACCCAGTACTTC